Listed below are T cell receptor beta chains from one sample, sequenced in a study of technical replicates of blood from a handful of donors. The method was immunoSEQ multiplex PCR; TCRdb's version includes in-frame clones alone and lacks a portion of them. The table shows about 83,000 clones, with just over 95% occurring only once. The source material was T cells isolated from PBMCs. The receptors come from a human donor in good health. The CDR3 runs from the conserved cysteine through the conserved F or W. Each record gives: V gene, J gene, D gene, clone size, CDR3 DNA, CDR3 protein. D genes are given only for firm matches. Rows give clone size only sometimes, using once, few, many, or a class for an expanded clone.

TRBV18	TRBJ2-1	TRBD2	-	TGTGCCAGCTCACCACCTGGCGGGAGGAGCTCCTACAATGAGCAGTTCTTC	CASSPPGGRSSYNEQFF
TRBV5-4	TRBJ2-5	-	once	TGTGCCAGCAGCTTGGTCGGGAGTTGGGAGACCCAGTACTTC	CASSLVGSWETQYF
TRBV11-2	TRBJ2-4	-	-	TGTGCCAGCAGCATTGGACTAACTGGGGGCATTCAGTACTTC	CASSIGLTGGIQYF
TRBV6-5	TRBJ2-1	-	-	TGTGCCAGCAGTTACGGGGGGAAGTCCTACAATGAGCAGTTCTTC	CASSYGGKSYNEQFF
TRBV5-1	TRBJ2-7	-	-	TGCGCCAGCAGCGCACCGGGGGACGAGCAGTACTTC	CASSAPGDEQYF
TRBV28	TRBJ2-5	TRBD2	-	TGTGCCAGCAGAACGAGCGGGACCCAAGAGACCCAGTACTTC	CASRTSGTQETQYF
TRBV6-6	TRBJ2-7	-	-	TGTGCCAGCAGAACGGGGAACGAGCAGTACTTC	CASRTGNEQYF
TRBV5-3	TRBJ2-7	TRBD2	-	TGTGCCAGAAGCCCGGGAGGCTACGAGCAGTACTTC	CARSPGGYEQYF
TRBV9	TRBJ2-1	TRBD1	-	TGTGCCAGCAGCAAATCGACAGGGGTTCTGTTAAATGAGCAGTTCTTC	CASSKSTGVLLNEQFF
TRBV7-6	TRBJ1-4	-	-	TGTGCCAGCAGCCCTTCGCGGATGCGTGAAAAACTGTTTTTT	CASSPSRMREKLFF
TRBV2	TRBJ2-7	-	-	TGTGCCAGCGGAGGGACAGCCAACTCCTACGAGCAGTACTTC	CASGGTANSYEQYF
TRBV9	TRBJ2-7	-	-	TGTGCCAGCAGCCCAATAAGCGGATTCTCCTACGAGCAGTACTTC	CASSPISGFSYEQYF
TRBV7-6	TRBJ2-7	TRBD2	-	TGTGCCAGCAGCTCACTAGCGGGAGAATCCCCAATGTTATACGAGCAGTACTTC	CASSSLAGESPMLYEQYF
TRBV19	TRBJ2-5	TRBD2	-	TGTGCCAGTAGTATAAGCGGGAGGTACCAAGAGACCCAGTACTTC	CASSISGRYQETQYF
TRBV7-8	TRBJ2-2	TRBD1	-	TGTGCCAGCAGCTCGGGACAGGGCGCAAGGGAGCTGTTTTTT	CASSSGQGARELFF
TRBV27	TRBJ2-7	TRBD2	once	TGTGCCAGCCAAATTCGGGGGAGGGCCTCGTACGAGCAGTACTTC	CASQIRGRASYEQYF
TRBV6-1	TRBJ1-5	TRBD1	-	TGTGCCAGCAGTGGACAGGGTAGCAATCAGCCCCAGCATTTT	CASSGQGSNQPQHF
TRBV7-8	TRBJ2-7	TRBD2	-	TGTGCCAGCAGCCTACCCCGGACTAGCGGGATGCCCTACGAGCAGTACTTC	CASSLPRTSGMPYEQYF
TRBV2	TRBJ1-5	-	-	TGTGCCAGCAGATTGGACGGAGGCGGCAATCAGCCCCAGCATTTT	CASRLDGGGNQPQHF
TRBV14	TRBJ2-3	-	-	TGTGCCAGCAGCCAAGAACCGGGAGTAGCAGATACGCAGTATTTT	CASSQEPGVADTQYF
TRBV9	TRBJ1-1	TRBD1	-	TGTGCCAGCAGCGCCGACAGGGCCACTGAAGCTTTCTTT	CASSADRATEAFF
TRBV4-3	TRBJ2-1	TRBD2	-	TGCGCCAGCAGCCGAGAGCGGGAGGTAGGAAATGAGCAGTTCTTC	CASSREREVGNEQFF
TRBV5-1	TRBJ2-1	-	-	TGCGCCAGCAGCTTGGGTAGCGGACCCTCCTACAATGAGCAGTTCTTC	CASSLGSGPSYNEQFF
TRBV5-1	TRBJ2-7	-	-	TGCGCCAGCAGCTTGGGGACAGTCTCCTACGAGCAGTACTTC	CASSLGTVSYEQYF
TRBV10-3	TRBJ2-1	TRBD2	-	TGTGCCATCAGCCCGGGACTAGCGGGAGGGACGAACAATGAGCAGTTCTTC	CAISPGLAGGTNNEQFF
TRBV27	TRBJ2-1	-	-	TGTGCCAGCAGTCCGACAGGTTCAAAGTCCTACAATGAGCAGTTCTTC	CASSPTGSKSYNEQFF
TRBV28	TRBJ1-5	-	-	TGTGCCAGCAGCCCCAGTCAGCCCCAGCATTTT	CASSPSQPQHF
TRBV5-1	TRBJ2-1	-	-	TGCGCCAGCAGCTTGGACTACCCCTACAATGAGCAGTTCTTC	CASSLDYPYNEQFF
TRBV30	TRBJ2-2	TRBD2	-	TGTGCCTGGAGTGTAAACCGGGAGGGCCTTTACACCGGGGAGCTGTTTTTT	CAWSVNREGLYTGELFF
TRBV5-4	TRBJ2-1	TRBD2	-	TGTGCCAGCAGCACTAGCGGATCCTACAATGAGCAGTTCTTC	CASSTSGSYNEQFF
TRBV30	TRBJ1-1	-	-	TGTGCCTGGAGCGGCACAGGGAGAACTGAAGCTTTCTTT	CAWSGTGRTEAFF
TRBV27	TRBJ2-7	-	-	TGTGCCAGCAGTTCCAGGACAGCCTCCTACGAGCAGTACTTC	CASSSRTASYEQYF
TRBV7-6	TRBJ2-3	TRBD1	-	TGTGCCAGCAGCTTGGGGACAGGGACAGATACGCAGTATTTT	CASSLGTGTDTQYF
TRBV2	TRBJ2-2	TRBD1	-	TGTGCCAGCGACACGGGACAGGGGAACACCGGGGAGCTGTTTTTT	CASDTGQGNTGELFF
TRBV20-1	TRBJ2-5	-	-	TGCAGTGCTGGCGGCTCGGAGACCCAGTACTTC	CSAGGSETQYF
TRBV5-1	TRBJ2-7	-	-	TGCGCCAGCAGCGTGGCAGCAGGTGAGCAGTACTTC	CASSVAAGEQYF
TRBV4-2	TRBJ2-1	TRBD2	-	TGTGCCAGCAGCCAAGACCCCGGCGGGAGTAGGTATGAGCAGTTCTTC	CASSQDPGGSRYEQFF
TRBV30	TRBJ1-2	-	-	TGTGCCTGGAGGGGTTCCCCGAGGGGCTACACCTTC	CAWRGSPRGYTF
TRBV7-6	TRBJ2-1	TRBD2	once	TGTGCCAGCAGCCCTTGGACTAGCGGGAGTCTGGACAATGAGCAGTTCTTC	CASSPWTSGSLDNEQFF
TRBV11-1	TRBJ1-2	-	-	TGTGCCAGCAGCTTAGACAGCTATGGCTACACCTTC	CASSLDSYGYTF